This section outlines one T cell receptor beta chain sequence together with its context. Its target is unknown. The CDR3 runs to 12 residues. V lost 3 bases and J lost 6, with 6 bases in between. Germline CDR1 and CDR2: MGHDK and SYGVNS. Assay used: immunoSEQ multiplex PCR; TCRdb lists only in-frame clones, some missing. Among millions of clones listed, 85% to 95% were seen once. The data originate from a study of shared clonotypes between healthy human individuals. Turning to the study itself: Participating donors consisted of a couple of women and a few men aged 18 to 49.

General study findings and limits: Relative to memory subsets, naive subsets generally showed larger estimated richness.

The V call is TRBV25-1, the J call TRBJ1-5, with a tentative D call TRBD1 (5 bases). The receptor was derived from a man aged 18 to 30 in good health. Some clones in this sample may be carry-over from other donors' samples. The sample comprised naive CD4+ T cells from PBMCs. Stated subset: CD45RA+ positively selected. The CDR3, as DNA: TGTGCCAGCAGTGAGAGGGGTCAGCCCCAGCATTTT. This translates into CASSERGQPQHF.